This TCR beta chain was identified in a study of OX40 agonist ivuxolimab in advanced cancers. The study's findings and limits: CD4+ and CD8+ blood T cells expanded clonally by week 6 at 0.1 to 3.0 mg/kg.

A remark on this clone: Its antigen is unknown.

Produced via immunoSEQ multiplex PCR; TCRdb's table is partial and in-frame only. The table records about 69,000 clones, 80% to 85% of them present only once. The CDR3 covers 17 residues. Germline V gene data show CDR1 as SNHLY and CDR2 as FYNNEI. The ends lost 3 bases at V and 3 bases at J; junction bases unmatched: 10. This clonotype originated in an adult with an advanced solid tumor such as melanoma, head and neck, liver or kidney cancer. The sequencing used CD4+ or CD8+ T cells sorted from blood, collected in a trial of the OX40 agonist ivuxolimab. The chain has TRBV2 and TRBJ2-1; 8 bases are a match to TRBD1. CDR3 DNA sequence: TGTGCCAGCAGTGAGGCTCTCGGACAGGGAAGCTACAATGAGCAGTTCTTC. The encoded protein is CASSEALGQGSYNEQFF.